This T cell receptor (beta chain) was observed in a study of T-cell reconstitution after alpha-beta-depleted transplantation in children. The CDR3 has 14 residues. The V end was cut by 0 bases, the J end by 4 bases, with 9 bases between. Molecular barcoding with unique molecular identifiers was used for the TCRbeta library. MiXCR was run by TCRdb on the PCR reads, yielding one entry per CDR3 protein. This sample has 800,000 to 1,000,000 distinct CDR3 sequences; 25% to 35% occur once, and the top ten carry roughly 31%. The genes are TRBV12-3 or TRBV12-4 and TRBJ2-5; D is uncertain. Sequencing was performed on PBMCs, mostly from graft donor cells, taken 360 days after TCRalphabeta/CD19-depleted stem cell transplant. This receptor was obtained from a boy under two years old who had a stem cell transplant for SCID, so the T cells may come from the graft donor. This chain's CDR3 is CASSLAIPPETQYF. For the CDR3, the DNA is TGTGCCAGCAGTTTAGCGATTCCCCCAGAGACCCAGTACTTC.